This T cell receptor beta chain was recorded in a study of blood T cells in healthy people across ages. The study's findings and limits: Long-lived donors had more naive CD4+ cells and higher diversity than aged donors.

Trimming took 4 bases from V and 8 from J; bases not matched to a gene: 4. This CDR3 has 12 amino acids. Then a second PCR, running about 6 to 11 cycles, was carried out with a sample-barcoded 5' primer and a J-beta primer mix. Each cDNA was tagged by a template-switch adaptor containing 12 random nucleotides. Using its own MiXCR run on the 5' RACE reads, TCRdb lists one record per CDR3 protein. The sample records 750,000 to 1,000,000 distinct CDR3 sequences, 25% to 35% being singletons. Roughly 9.5 milliliters of peripheral blood were drawn from each donor into EDTA-treated tubes. This clonotype was detected many times. What it recognizes is unknown. These data are also associated with another study on T cells of mothers and their children. From that paper: Related mother-child pairs showed slightly higher but non-significant overlap than unrelated pairs.

The J gene is TRBJ1-2, the V gene TRBV12-3 or TRBV12-4, with 7 positions matching TRBD1. This clonotype originated in a middle-aged woman in good health. Input material: blood. CDR3 in amino acids: CASSSGGQGYTF. In DNA, the CDR3 is TGTGCCAGCAGTTCAGGGGGACAGGGCTACACCTTC.